This passage covers 2 T cell receptor beta chains from one sample sequenced in a study of OX40 agonist ivuxolimab in advanced cancers. Library method: the immunoSEQ multiplex PCR assay. This is the immuneACCESS table as TCRdb keeps it, with only in-frame sequences that have V and J called. A part of the clones is gone; compared with another copy, unresolved V genes explain less than half, and the rest is unexplained. The sample table records approximately 77,000 clones; roughly 80% of these occur just once. The ten largest clones represent around 1.8% of the sample. The starting material was CD4+ or CD8+ T cells sorted from blood, obtained in a trial of the OX40 agonist ivuxolimab. Receptors originate from an adult with an advanced solid tumor such as melanoma, head and neck, liver or kidney cancer.

The chain recombines TRBV6-6 with TRBJ1-1; D remains ambiguous. The CDR3 runs 12 residues. V was shortened by 6 bases and J by 10 bases, with 15 bases between the two germline ends. In germline, CDR1 is MNHNY, CDR2 SVGAGI (reference sequence). CDR3 sequence: CASREGILVAFF. In DNA form, the CDR3 reads TGTGCCAGCAGAGAGGGTATACTGGTAGCTTTCTTT.

V is TRBV18 and J is TRBJ2-3; D may be TRBD2 (6 bases). The CDR3 contains 17 residues. Per germline, CDR1 KGHSH and CDR2 LQKENI. Trimming stripped 6 bases from V and 5 bases from J, with 24 bases between. CDR3 coding DNA: TGTGCCAGCTCCCTCGCACCTACTAGCCTCCCGGAAGATACGCAGTATTTT. It is translated as CASSLAPTSLPEDTQYF. The full variable domain, completed using reference TRBV18 and TRBJ2-3, is NAGVMQNPRHLVRRRGQEARLRCSPMKGHSHVYWYRQLPEEGLKFMVYLQKENIIDESGMPKERFSAEFPKEGPSILRIQQVVRGDSAAYFCASSLAPTSLPEDTQYFGPGTRLTVL.